The 2 T cell receptor beta chains below come from one sample, sequenced in a study of blood T cells in healthy people across ages. Using a J-beta primer mix together with a sample-barcoded 5' primer, a second PCR was run for roughly 7 to 11 cycles. One entry per CDR3 protein, called by TCRdb with MiXCR from the 5' RACE reads. Of approximately 820,000 distinct CDR3 sequences listed, more than 40% are singletons. The sample comprised blood. The origin of the receptors is a man aged 60-69 years in good health.

The V call is TRBV6-2 or TRBV6-3, the J call TRBJ2-1; D perhaps matches TRBD2 (6 bases). The germline V and J ends were trimmed by 2 bases and 5 bases, with 10 bases remaining between them. Germline V CDR1 and CDR2: MNHEY, SVGEGT. The CDR3 totals 14 residues. The DNA of the CDR3 is TGTGCCAGCAGTTACGGGGGGATGCACAATGAGCAGTTCTTC. Amino acid sequence: CASSYGGMHNEQFF.

The genes are TRBV6-1 and TRBJ2-1, with 7 bases matching TRBD2. This CDR3 region has 15 residues. Germline values: CDR1 MNHNS, CDR2 SASEGT. V was pared by 8 bases and J by 4 bases, with 11 bases of the junction left unmatched. The CDR3 DNA reads as TGTGCCAGCGCGGATCCCAGACTAGCTTACAATGAGCAGTTCTTC. Encoded protein: CASADPRLAYNEQFF.